Below, 3 T cell receptor beta chains from the same sample are listed, as sequenced in a study of blood T cell repertoires in COVID-19. Assay: immunoSEQ multiplex PCR; the TCRdb copy retains only in-frame clones and omits some. The sample yields 120,000 to 150,000 clones, around nine tenths seen once. The sample consisted of peripheral blood. These receptors came from a woman in her forties or fifties with active or convalescent COVID-19.

The V gene is TRBV6-1, the J gene TRBJ1-2; a weak D match, TRBD1 (6 bases). This CDR3 has 14 residues. V lost 2 bases to trimming and J lost 3 bases, with 10 bases between them. Germline V gene sequence: CDR1 MNHNS, CDR2 SASEGT. The CDR3 protein is CASSESQGYYGYTF. DNA of the CDR3: TGTGCCAGCAGTGAATCGCAGGGGTACTATGGCTACACCTTC.

This clone was observed a single time. The chain links TRBV7-2 to TRBJ1-1; D not resolved. Germline V lookup: CDR1 SGHTA, CDR2 FQGNSA. The CDR3 has 14 residues. Trimming removed 0 bases from V and 4 bases from J, with 9 bases in between. CDR3 nucleotide sequence: TGTGCCAGCAGCTTAGCGGGCCAGCTCACTGAAGCTTTCTTT. As protein: CASSLAGQLTEAFF.

Regarding this clone: The identical CDR3 is also encoded by other nucleotide sequences in the sample. V and J are TRBV6-5 and TRBJ1-1, with D perhaps TRBD1 (6 bases). Germline CDR1 MNHEY, CDR2 SVGAGI. The V end was cut by 5 bases, the J end by 0 bases, with 10 bases between. This CDR3 comprises 14 residues. CDR3 sequence: CASSRDTVNTEAFF. The CDR3 nucleotides are TGTGCCAGCAGTCGGGACACCGTGAACACTGAAGCTTTCTTT.